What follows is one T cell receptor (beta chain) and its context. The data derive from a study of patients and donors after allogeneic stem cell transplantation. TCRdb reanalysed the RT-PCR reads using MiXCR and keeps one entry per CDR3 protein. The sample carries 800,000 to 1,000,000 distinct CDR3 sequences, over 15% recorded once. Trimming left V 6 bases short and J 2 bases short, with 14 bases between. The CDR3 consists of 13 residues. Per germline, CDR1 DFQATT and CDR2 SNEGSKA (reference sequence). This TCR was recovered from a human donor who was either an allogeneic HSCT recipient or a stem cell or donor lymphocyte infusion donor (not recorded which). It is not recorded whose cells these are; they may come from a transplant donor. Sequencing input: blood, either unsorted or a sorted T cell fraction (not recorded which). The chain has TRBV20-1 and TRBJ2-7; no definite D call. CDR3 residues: CSARPLRAYEQYF. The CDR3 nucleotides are TGCAGTGCCAGACCGCTCCGGGCCTACGAGCAGTACTTC.